The rows below give T cell receptor beta chains drawn from one sample of a study of blood T cell repertoires in COVID-19. This table comes from immunoSEQ multiplex PCR, and its TCRdb copy is limited to in-frame clones, with some not included. This table has hundreds of thousands of clones, 80% to 90% appearing once. The material sequenced was peripheral blood. These receptors all come from a woman older than 75 with acute or convalescent COVID-19. CDR3s include the opening cysteine and the closing phenylalanine or tryptophan. The order of the fields is D gene, V gene, CDR3 protein. A D gene is named only where the DNA matches it firmly.

>TRBD2|TRBV28
CASTPSGNTDTQYF
>TRBD2|TRBV5-1
CASKAGGGLITEQFF
>-|TRBV6-2/TRBV6-3
CASSPYSQGVYEQYF
>-|TRBV4-1
CASSQEGGLSSGNTIYF
>-|TRBV12-3/TRBV12-4
CASSLRFYNEQFF
>-|TRBV5-8
CASSGGASRYNEQFF
>-|TRBV28
CASSYPRGLGEKLFF
>TRBD1|TRBV6-1
CASSDSGGSVYEQYF
>-|TRBV10-3
CAISDGPGGTNTEAFF
>-|TRBV4-2
CASSQDLQYGYTF
>TRBD1|TRBV7-9
CASNSYGTGGAGTEAFF
>TRBD2|TRBV10-3
CALKRQEASGGARAGELFF
>-|TRBV5-6
CASSSAGTRGFSEAFF
>-|TRBV29-1
CSVDTGRGETQYF
>-|TRBV4-3
CASSQDTGSGANVLTF
>-|TRBV14
CASSHRVNTEAFF